This T cell receptor (beta chain) was documented in a study of T-cell reconstitution after alpha-beta-depleted transplantation in children (dated by TCRdb to 2016 to 2017). Regarding the study in general: The study quantitatively tracked T-cell immune reconstitution after TCRalphabeta/CD19-depleted allogeneic hematopoietic cell transplantation in children using TCR repertoire profiling. The investigation overall reported the following: Hyperexpanded clone frequencies declined over subsequent months; after one year, T-cell counts and TCRbeta diversity were mostly attributed to newly produced T cells. In some patients, high TCRbeta diversity at day 60 was attributed to recipient T cells and intrathymic progenitors that had survived conditioning. The apparently early recovery of alphabetaT-cell counts about two months after transplant reportedly depended on only several hundred rapidly expanded clones that came from non-depleted graft cells.

The treatment or condition tag for this specimen amounts to: allogeneic hematopoietic cell transplantation with graft depleted of TCRalphabeta T cells and CD19 B cells. Transplant recipients were children who received TCRalphabeta/CD19-depleted allogeneic hematopoietic cell grafts. Turning to this clonotype: Its antigen remains unidentified. It has no much larger one-base neighbor in the sample; base qualities were not kept.

The CDR3 holds 14 amino acids from the cysteine to the phenylalanine. This entry keeps only the CDR3 DNA: 42 bases, framed from base 1. CDR1 and CDR2 (SGHRS, YFSETQ) derive from the germline V gene. The junction carries 11 bases between V and J, which are trimmed by 1 base and 4 bases respectively. Library preparation was by PCR. Sequencer: Illumina HiSeq 2500. Molecular barcoding was employed in the preparation of TCR libraries, with unique molecular identifiers being used to normalize TCRbeta repertoire quantification. In TCRdb, the public reads were trimmed at Q25 with fastp and aligned with MiXCR, with productive beta chains retained. When rows share a CDR3 protein, they turn into one entry using the most common DNA and genes. Present in this sample are about 980,000 distinct CDR3 sequences, 25% to 30% of which were seen just once. The biggest ten clones account for roughly 27% of the sample.

Recombination joined TRBV5-1 with TRBJ1-2; TRBD1 is a weak D gene call, 5 bases matching. This clonotype was obtained from a boy under three years old who had a stem cell transplant for SCID, so the T cells may come from the graft donor. The source was PBMCs, mostly from graft donor cells, collected 360 days after TCRalphabeta/CD19-depleted stem cell transplant. The CDR3 loop reads CASSLNSGVYGYTF. Read as DNA, the sequence is TGCGCCAGCAGCTTGAATTCGGGGGTCTATGGCTACACCTTC.